This T cell receptor (beta chain) was profiled in a study of identical twins. A few counts support this clonotype. The antigen remains unidentified. Healthy Caucasian donors formed the entire cohort. One entry per CDR3 protein results from TCRdb running MiXCR on the 5' RACE reads. The table shows about 1.7 million distinct CDR3 sequences, with roughly a third occurring only once. Study-level points and caveats: Among monozygotic twins, out-of-frame TCR alpha sharing exceeded what models predicted. Insertions were fewer in abundant cord blood beta clonotypes, whereas memory repertoires showed none of this pattern. Findings came from cross-sectional statistics, without long-term follow-up of donors.

The sequence derives from a newborn girl in good health. Sequenced input: cord blood.

The CDR3 region is CASRWDRADTQYF. The CDR3 DNA sequence: TGTGCCAGCAGATGGGACAGGGCCGATACGCAGTATTTT. J is TRBJ2-3 and V is TRBV2, with 9 bases identical to TRBD1. Trimming took 6 bases from V and 6 from J; bases not matched to a gene: 4. Germline assignment: CDR1 SNHLY and CDR2 FYNNEI. There are 13 residues in the CDR3.